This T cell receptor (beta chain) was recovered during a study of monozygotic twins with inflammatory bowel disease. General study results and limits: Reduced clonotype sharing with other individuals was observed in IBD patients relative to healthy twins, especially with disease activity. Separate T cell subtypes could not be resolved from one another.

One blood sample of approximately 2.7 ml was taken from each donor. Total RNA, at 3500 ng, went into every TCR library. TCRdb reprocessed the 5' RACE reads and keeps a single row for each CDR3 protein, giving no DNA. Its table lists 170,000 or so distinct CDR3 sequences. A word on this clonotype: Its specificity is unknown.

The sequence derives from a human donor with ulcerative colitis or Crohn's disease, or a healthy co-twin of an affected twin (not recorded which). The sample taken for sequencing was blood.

The CDR3 here is CASSLMGQASSGNTIYF. The rearrangement joins TRBV14 to TRBJ1-3; TCRdb's D gene call, TRBD1, goes unchecked for lack of DNA. Per germline, CDR1 SGHDN and CDR2 FVKESK. There are 17 residues in the CDR3.